A single TCR beta chain is shown here with its context. The antigen is not known. These data belong to a study of shared clonotypes between healthy human individuals. Looking at the study overall: Each donor contributed plates that comprised three CD4 naive, three CD4 memory, two CD8 naive and one CD8 memory.

General study findings and limits: The four-donor shared clonotypes exceeded non-shared clonotypes in generation probability, with non-shared ones scoring lower.

Using immunoSEQ multiplex PCR, the repertoire was profiled, and TCRdb retains in-frame clones only, with some absent. This table has some 1 million clones, about 75% appearing once. The sequence came from a man aged 18-30 years in good health. Sample: memory CD4+ T cells sorted from blood. Stated subset: CD45RA-negative fraction.

The CDR3 region is CASTPGQGWSAEAFF. CDR3 nucleotide sequence: TGTGCCAGCACTCCAGGGCAGGGGTGGTCGGCTGAAGCTTTCTTT. V gene TRBV6-5 combines with J gene TRBJ1-1; D may be TRBD1 (6 bases). Per germline, CDR1 MNHEY and CDR2 SVGAGI. The ends were cut back, 7 bases at V and 6 bases at J, with 21 bases in the middle. This CDR3 is built from 15 residues.